This T cell receptor (beta chain) was sequenced in a study of neurological immune-mediated disorders. V shed 4 bases and J shed 6 bases, with 13 bases lying between them. There are 14 residues in the CDR3. The V gene's germline CDR1 is SGHTA and CDR2 FQGNSA. General study findings and limits: It was HTLV-1-associated myelopathy that showed the most TCR clonal expansion, while multiple sclerosis showed the least, falling below healthy controls. One cluster of related CDR3 sequences contained, by phylogenetic grouping, the repertoires of 18 of 34 multiple sclerosis patients and formed a possible signature. No expanded-clone CDR3 amino acid sequence recurred across subjects, suggesting private TCR-beta repertoires.

In this sample, this clonotype turned up many times. What it binds is unknown. The cDNA was synthesized by means of template-switch 5'RACE, which was carried out with 10-nucleotide random UMIs. TCRdb analysed the 5' RACE reads with MiXCR anew, one entry per CDR3 protein. This sample has some 95,000 distinct CDR3 sequences; roughly 4% occur once, and the top ten carry 5% to 6.5%. The chain recombines TRBV7-2 with TRBJ2-1; D remains ambiguous. This sequence was found in a woman younger than 35 with multiple sclerosis. Sequencing input: PBMCs. CDR3 coding DNA: TGTGCCAGCAGCTCTGACTGGGCTAGCAATGAGCAGTTCTTC. This encodes CASSSDWASNEQFF.